A single T cell receptor beta chain is shown here with its context. Its antigen target is currently unknown. Base qualities are not recorded, but no much larger clone differs from it by a single base. The data stem from a study of blood T cell repertoires in COVID-19 (dated by TCRdb to the early 2020s). In terms of the full investigation: The collaborator samples originated in the United States, Italy and Spain and spanned the acute and convalescent phases of COVID-19. A de-identified subject ID, COVID-19 status, age in years and sex were almost always included in the sample metadata. The material from the prospective study consisted of cDNA or gDNA derived from T cells, B-cell-depleted T cells, or PBMCs. Where available, HLA class I and class II types were obtained from metadata supplied by the sample provider rather than from assay-based typing. The dataset comprised deeply sampled blood TCRbeta repertoires from subjects exposed to, actively infected with, or recovered from COVID-19. The samples were drawn from two sources: the first 160 participants of the ongoing ImmuneRACE study, and 1,200 or so subjects contributed by 6 global collaborators. A freely available public database, intended as a resource for researchers studying the immune response to SARS-CoV-2, is where the repertoires were released. On the study overall, not on this receptor specifically: The amount of clinical and demographic metadata varied by source and participant and was provided uncurated.

TCRbeta CDR3 regions were amplified from genomic DNA by means of the immunoSEQ Assay, a bias-controlled multiplex PCR. The original pipeline was this. The number of nucleated cells in each sample was estimated from the amplification of reference gene primers within the assay. To quantify the absolute abundance of each unique TCRbeta CDR3 rearrangement, sequence reads were collapsed and filtered. Productive Simpson clonality was computed per sample as the square root of Simpson's diversity index over productive rearrangements. TCRdb re-hosts the immuneACCESS table, in-frame sequences only. Its copies lack some clones; in the studies checked, an unresolved V gene accounts for under half of them, and the cause for the rest is not known. From that table come the V and J calls and clone size; the DNA was used to work out D and trimming. Recorded for this sample are roughly 180,000 clones; 75% to 90% of them occurred a single time. The ten largest clones represent around 8% of the sample.

Inclusive of the bounding cysteine and phenylalanine, the CDR3 is 13 residues long. Only CDR3 DNA remains: 39 bases, in frame from the first base. The junction carries 5 bases between V and J, which are trimmed by 2 bases and 1 base respectively. Taken from the germline V gene (reference sequence), the CDR1 and CDR2 loops are SEHNR and FQNEAQ. Each collaborating institution followed its own protocols to collect whole blood in K2EDTA tubes. For TCRbeta analysis, collaborators shipped samples as frozen whole blood, isolated PBMCs, or DNA extracted from either of those sample types. The sequence came from a woman in her sixties or seventies with acute or convalescent COVID-19. The sequenced sample was peripheral blood. Recombination connected TRBV7-9 to TRBJ1-1; too little of a D gene remains to name it. The DNA reads as follows: TGTGCCAGCAGCTTACAACAGAACACTGAAGCTTTCTTT. This is translated as CASSLQQNTEAFF.